This entry is about one T cell receptor beta chain. What it recognizes is unknown. This record comes from a study of blood T cells in healthy people across ages. General study results and limits: The donors' CMV status was not determined, possibly confounding changes in expanded clonotypes. Observed TCR beta diversity per million T cells went down as age went up. This fall followed a roughly linear course with age. Any conclusive comparison of naive versus antigen-experienced cells was prevented by using unsorted PBMCs.

PCR was performed a second time for about 7 to 12 cycles using a sample-barcoded 5' primer and a J-beta primer mix. A template-switch adaptor containing 12 random nucleotides labeled each cDNA molecule. Each CDR3 protein is one row after TCRdb ran MiXCR on the 5' RACE reads. The sample holds about 580,000 distinct CDR3 sequences, around 48% seen once. V dropped 2 bases and J dropped 7; count of bases not matched to a gene: 6. Germline V gives CDR1 MNHEY, CDR2 SMNVEV (reference sequence). The CDR3 is made up of 14 amino acids. Input material: blood. This rearrangement joins TRBV27 to TRBJ2-7; the match to TRBD1 covers 9 bases. The source is an elderly man in good health. CDR3 residues: CASSLRGQGLEQYF. CDR3 nucleotide sequence: TGTGCCAGCAGTTTACGGGGACAGGGTCTTGAGCAGTACTTC.